The 12 T cell receptor beta chains presented below share a single source sample, sequenced in a study of blood T cell repertoires in COVID-19. Using immunoSEQ multiplex PCR, the repertoire was profiled, and TCRdb retains in-frame clones only, with some absent. Among tens of thousands of clones listed, roughly four fifths were seen once. Sequencing used peripheral blood. These receptor sequences come from a man aged 50 to 59 with COVID-19, enrolled during active disease.

This clone has only a few counts. The chain is built from TRBV6-6 and TRBJ1-6; 7 positions agree with TRBD1. The V and J ends lost 2 bases and 10 bases, in that order; junction bases with no gene match: 5. The CDR3 consists of 14 residues. Germline CDR1 is MNHNY and CDR2 is SVGAGI (reference sequence). The CDR3 coding sequence is TGTGCCAGCAGTTACACCGACAGGGAATCACCCCTCCACTTT. This encodes CASSYTDRESPLHF.

CDR3 loop: CASSPVGGSSSSRSGEQYF. CDR3 in DNA: TGCGCCAGCAGCCCCGTCGGGGGGTCCTCTTCATCACGCTCGGGCGAGCAGTACTTC. The chain joins TRBV5-1 to TRBJ2-7, with TRBD2 matching over 7 bases. After removal of 4 bases from V and 6 bases from J, the junction contained 25 bases not matched to a gene. Per the germline V gene, CDR1 is SGHRS and CDR2 is YFSETQ. The CDR3 spans 19 residues.

V is TRBV28 and J is TRBJ2-1, with 7 bases that match TRBD2. This CDR3 has 15 amino acids. J was trimmed by 7 bases and V by 3 bases; bases with no gene match: 9. In germline, CDR1 is MDHEN, CDR2 SYDVKM. The CDR3 coding sequence is TGTGCCAGCAGTTTTTGGGCTAGCGGACAAAATGAGCAGTTCTTC. Protein sequence: CASSFWASGQNEQFF.

The rearrangement links TRBV5-4 to TRBJ2-5; D not certain. Per the germline V gene, CDR1 is SGHNT and CDR2 is YYREEE (reference sequence). The V and J ends lost 1 base and 4 bases respectively, with 11 bases between them. The CDR3 runs 14 residues. In DNA, the CDR3 is TGTGCCAGCAGCTTGTTCGGCCAGCGAGAGACCCAGTACTTC. It translates to CASSLFGQRETQYF.

This clone was detected only once. This sequence joins TRBV5-1 and TRBJ2-3; TRBD2 might be the D (5 bases). Trimming took off 2 bases at V and 2 bases at J, with 21 bases between the two ends. CDR1 is SGHRS, CDR2 YFSETQ, per germline. This CDR3 comprises 18 residues. CDR3 sequence: CASSFQNAVGLLTDTQYF. DNA of the CDR3: TGCGCCAGCAGCTTTCAGAACGCAGTAGGACTCCTCACAGATACGCAGTATTTT.

This clone is a singleton in its sample. V gene TRBV28 combines with J gene TRBJ2-7; tentative D call: TRBD2 (6 bases). The CDR3 totals 13 residues. CDR1 MDHEN and CDR2 SYDVKM come from the germline V gene. V shed 3 bases and J shed 7 bases, with 13 bases lying between them. The CDR3, as DNA: TGTGCCAGCAGTTTTAACAGCCGGGGGGAGCAGTACTTC. Translated, it gives CASSFNSRGEQYF.

V gene TRBV7-8 combines with J gene TRBJ1-3; no clear D gene. Per germline, CDR1 SGHVS and CDR2 FQNEAQ. V lost 4 bases and J 0 bases, leaving 10 bases between the germline ends. The CDR3 loop spans 15 amino acids. CDR3 sequence: CASSSVTGSGNTIYF. The CDR3 DNA follows: TGTGCCAGCAGCTCAGTGACGGGCTCTGGAAACACCATATATTTT.

The chain recombines TRBV19 with TRBJ2-5, with TRBD1 identical over 7 bases. Looked up from germline, CDR1 is LNHDA and CDR2 is SQIVND (reference sequence). The CDR3 is 14 amino acids. V gave up 2 bases and J gave up 3 bases; unmatched junction bases: 3. In DNA, the CDR3 is TGTGCCAGTAGTATAAGGGGACAGAAAGAGACCCAGTACTTC. This sequence encodes CASSIRGQKETQYF. The full variable domain, in which reference TRBV19 and TRBJ2-5 provide the parts outside the CDR3, is DGGITQSPKYLFRKEGQNVTLSCEQNLNHDAMYWYRQDPGQGLRLIYYSQIVNDFQKGDIAEGYSVSREKKESFPLTVTSAQKNPTAFYLCASSIRGQKETQYFGPGTRLLVL.

The chain recombines TRBV6-5 with TRBJ2-7, with a weak D call TRBD2 (6 bases). CDR3 length: 13 residues. CDR1 and CDR2 from the germline V gene are MNHEY and SVGAGI. V was cut by 7 bases and J by 7 bases, with 17 bases left in between. The CDR3 bases are TGTGCCAGCACTCGGGGGAGAGGTGATGAGCAGTACTTC. This gives the protein CASTRGRGDEQYF.

The CDR3 DNA reads as TGTGCCAGCAGCCGGGGGTCGGCAAAACTGTTTTTT. Residues: CASSRGSAKLFF. This chain uses TRBV28 with TRBJ1-4, with D perhaps TRBD1 (5 bases). With 6 bases removed from V and 10 bases from J, the gap between germline ends came to 12 bases. Germline CDR1 reads MDHEN; CDR2 reads SYDVKM. CDR3 length: 12 amino acids.

The chain is built from TRBV6-5 and TRBJ2-5; 9 nucleotides line up with TRBD2. CDR3 size: 14 residues. With 7 bases clipped from V and 3 bases from J, the junction kept 6 bases outside the gene matches. From germline, CDR1 is MNHEY and CDR2 SVGAGI. The CDR3 DNA follows: TGTGCCAGCAACAGGGGACTAGCAGAAGAGACCCAGTACTTC. It codes for CASNRGLAEETQYF.

This clone was recorded a few times. The chain couples TRBV27 to TRBJ1-4; no firm D call. The ends were cut back, 6 bases at V and 8 bases at J, with 10 bases in the middle. This CDR3 has 12 residues. Germline CDR1 and CDR2: MNHEY and SMNVEV (reference sequence). CDR3 bases: TGTGCCAGCAGCCCGAGCGGGGAAAAACTGTTTTTT. It is translated as CASSPSGEKLFF.